This T cell receptor (beta chain) stems from a study of T cell responses to AZD1222 COVID-19 vaccine. Turning to the study itself: Second-dose timings of about 4 or about 12 weeks were pooled.

Study-level results: The repertoires were collected only after the peak T cell response.

In regard to this clone: No antigen is known for it.

The germline CDR1 and CDR2 sequences are GTSNPN and SVGIG (reference sequence). This CDR3 region has 16 residues. V was clipped by 5 bases and J by 5 bases, with 25 bases between them. TCRdb's copy holds only in-frame clones and misses some; the assay was immunoSEQ multiplex PCR. The sample yields around 100,000 clones, around 87% seen once. This TCR was sampled from an adult in good health. V is TRBV30 and J is TRBJ2-7; a possible D gene is TRBD2 (6 bases). Sequences were derived from peripheral blood, sampled on day 0 of AZD1222 vaccination. The CDR3 loop is CAWAPRREFGGNEQYF. The CDR3 DNA reads as TGTGCCTGGGCCCCGAGGAGGGAATTTGGCGGGAACGAGCAGTACTTC. The full variable domain, with the rest looked up from reference TRBV30 and TRBJ2-7, is SQTIHQWPATLVQPVGSPLSLECTVEGTSNPNLYWYRQAAGRGLQLLFYSVGIGQISSEVPQNLSASRPQDRQFILSSKKLLLSDSGFYLCAWAPRREFGGNEQYFGPGTRLTVT.